The 26 T cell receptor beta chains below come from one sample, sequenced in a study of CD8+ T cells in alopecia areata. Sample treatment: oral pan-JAK inhibitor, 5-10 mg twice daily. The sequencing template was cDNA reverse transcribed from extracted RNA. Some clones are missing from TCRdb's copy, which holds only in-frame ones; the method was immunoSEQ multiplex PCR. The sample lists 87,000 or so clones; 60% to 80% were seen once. The sample consisted of CD8+ T cells sorted from blood, taken at approximately week 42, from a patient treated with tofacitinib. These receptors were collected from a human donor with alopecia areata.

This chain links TRBV14 with TRBJ1-1; a weak D match, TRBD1 (5 bases). V was shortened by 4 bases and J by 2 bases, with 11 bases between the two germline ends. The CDR3 has 14 amino acids. CDR1 is SGHDN, CDR2 FVKESK, per germline. The CDR3 loop is CASSRSGRNTEAFF. CDR3 nucleotides: TGTGCCAGCAGCCGATCGGGACGAAACACTGAAGCTTTCTTT.

The count of this clone is one. One junction end does not reproduce the germline sequence, and a read error may be involved. The rearrangement uses TRBV9 and TRBJ1-1; D uncertain. This CDR3 has 12 amino acids. Germline CDR1 reads SGDLS; CDR2 reads YYNGEE. The CDR3, as DNA: TGTGCCAGCAGCGTTGGGAACGCTGAAGCTTTCTTT. It encodes CASSVGNAEAFF. The variable domain in full, completed from reference TRBV9 and TRBJ1-1, reads DSGVTQTPKHLITATGQRVTLRCSPRSGDLSVYWYQQSLDQGLQFLIQYYNGEERAKGNILERFSAQQFPDLHSELNLSSLELGDSALYFCASSVGNAEAFFGQGTRLTVV.

V usage is TRBV2 and J usage is TRBJ1-5; unclear D gene. The CDR3 has 13 amino acids. Germline V CDR1 and CDR2: SNHLY, FYNNEI. V lost 7 bases to trimming and J lost 1 base, with 8 bases between them. The CDR3, as DNA: TGTGCCAGCAAGGGCTACAGCAATCAGCCCCAGCATTTT. Its translation is CASKGYSNQPQHF.

This sequence joins TRBV27 and TRBJ2-2; D may be TRBD1 or TRBD2 (5 bases each). This CDR3 region has 18 residues. V lost 7 bases to trimming and J lost 0 bases, with 21 bases between them. In germline, CDR1 is MNHEY, CDR2 SMNVEV (reference sequence). The CDR3 reads CASTTWGRTTANTGELFF. The CDR3 DNA is TGTGCCAGCACCACCTGGGGACGGACCACTGCGAACACCGGGGAGCTGTTTTTT.

This chain links TRBV4-3 with TRBJ2-7; possible D gene TRBD1, 6 bases. Germline CDR1 is LGHNA and CDR2 is YSLEER. Between the trimmed V and J ends, which lost 6 bases and 2 bases, there was a span of 20 bases. The CDR3 sequence is 16 residues long. The CDR3 DNA reads TGCGCCAGCAGGCCTCCCCCCCCAGGGGATACCTACGAGCAGTACTTC. As protein: CASRPPPPGDTYEQYF.

Here the CDR3 reads CASSFRGWDTEAFF. CDR3 nucleotides: TGTGCCAGCAGCTTCAGGGGGTGGGACACTGAAGCTTTCTTT. The chain recombines TRBV13 with TRBJ1-1; TRBD1 aligns across 7 bases. The CDR3 has 14 residues. Germline V gene lookup returns CDR1 PRHDT and CDR2 FYEKMQ (reference sequence). Losses at the gene ends were 3 bases for V and 3 bases for J; bases not matched to a gene: 4.

This clone was seen a handful of times. The rearrangement joins TRBV4-3 to TRBJ2-3; the D is unclear. There are 16 residues in the CDR3. The germline CDR1 and CDR2 sequences are LGHNA and YSLEER. V was cut by 1 base and J by 4 bases, with 15 bases left in between. The CDR3 DNA reads TGCGCCAGCAGCCAAGGCCTCCGGGTTGGGTCAGATACGCAGTATTTT. Its protein product is CASSQGLRVGSDTQYF.

In its sample, this clone was seen a few times. This chain uses TRBV19 with TRBJ2-2, with no clear D. CDR1 and CDR2 (germline): LNHDA, SQIVND (reference sequence). The CDR3 spans 15 residues. Between the trimmed V and J ends, which lost 6 bases and 1 base, there was a span of 12 bases. This CDR3 is CASRAADWNTGELFF. CDR3 sequence (DNA): TGTGCCAGTAGGGCCGCTGACTGGAACACCGGGGAGCTGTTTTTT.

The chain recombines TRBV10-1 with TRBJ2-2, with a tentative D call TRBD1 (5 bases). Trimming took off 6 bases at V and 7 bases at J, with 9 bases between the two ends. Germline V lookup: CDR1 WNHNN, CDR2 SYGVQD (reference sequence). This CDR3 is built from 12 residues. Here the CDR3 DNA reads TGCGCCAGCAGCCCCGACAGCGGGGAGCTGTTTTTT. Amino acid sequence: CASSPDSGELFF.

The V call is TRBV13, the J call TRBJ2-5; D assignment may be TRBD1 or TRBD2 (5 bases each). V dropped 5 bases and J dropped 5 bases, with 12 bases sitting between them. Germline V gene data show CDR1 as PRHDT and CDR2 as FYEKMQ (reference sequence). The CDR3 runs 13 residues. CDR3 region: CASSTNRRETQYF. The CDR3 bases are TGTGCCAGCAGCACTAACAGGAGGGAGACCCAGTACTTC.

The chain combines TRBV7-9 with TRBJ2-2; weak D call: TRBD1 (5 bases). Trimming removed 7 bases from V and 3 bases from J, with 15 bases in between. This CDR3 spans 15 amino acids. CDR1 SEHNR and CDR2 FQNEAQ come from the germline V gene (reference sequence). CDR3 DNA: TGTGCCAGCACCACGACCTCAGGGTACACCGGGGAGCTGTTTTTT. This gives the protein CASTTTSGYTGELFF.

V and J are TRBV30 and TRBJ2-3, with D perhaps being TRBD1 or TRBD2 (5 bases each). Germline CDR1 is GTSNPN and CDR2 is SVGIG (reference sequence). The CDR3 spans 13 residues. The ends were cut back, 1 base at V and 6 bases at J, with 11 bases in the middle. Here the CDR3 DNA reads TGTGCCTGGAGTGGAGGGGCTGGGGATACGCAGTATTTT. Residues: CAWSGGAGDTQYF.

The chain links TRBV5-1 to TRBJ2-5; no clear D. This CDR3 is built from 13 residues. Germline loops: CDR1 SGHRS, CDR2 YFSETQ. Trimming took off 4 bases at V and 2 bases at J, with 9 bases between the two ends. The CDR3 spells CASSVTDQETQYF. The DNA of the CDR3 is TGCGCCAGCAGCGTTACTGATCAAGAGACCCAGTACTTC.

This clone appeared a few times. The chain uses TRBV19 and TRBJ2-7; 8 bases fit TRBD2. Germline CDR1 LNHDA, CDR2 SQIVND (reference sequence). The CDR3 length is 12 residues. V lost 7 bases and J lost 4; bases outside the gene matches: 3. CDR3 in amino acids: CASTAGGYEQYF. The CDR3 region has the DNA TGTGCCAGTACGGCGGGGGGTTACGAGCAGTACTTC.

The chain employs TRBV6-5 and TRBJ1-6; tentative D call: TRBD1 (5 bases). The germline CDR1 and CDR2 sequences are MNHEY and SVGAGI. V was shortened by 6 bases and J by 7 bases, with 16 bases between the two germline ends. This CDR3 is built from 15 residues. CDR3 in DNA: TGTGCCAGCAGCCTAACGGCCGGGGACAATTCACCCCTCCACTTT. This gives the protein CASSLTAGDNSPLHF.

As DNA, the CDR3 is TGTGCCAGCAGCTTCTCAGGGGATCTGGAGACCCAGTACTTC. Its translation: CASSFSGDLETQYF. This chain links TRBV11-2 with TRBJ2-5; a weak D match, TRBD1 (6 bases). V lost 3 bases, J lost 5 bases, and 13 bases lay in between. Germline loops: CDR1 SGHAT, CDR2 FQNNGV. This CDR3 is built from 14 residues.

This clone was counted only a few times. This chain uses TRBV7-8 with TRBJ2-4; D remains unclear. CDR3 length: 14 residues. Germline V lookup: CDR1 SGHVS, CDR2 FQNEAQ. With 2 bases removed from V and 3 bases from J, the gap between germline ends came to 8 bases. CDR3 sequence reads: CASSLSHSKNIQYF. As DNA, the CDR3 is TGTGCCAGCAGCTTATCCCACAGCAAAAACATTCAGTACTTC.

J is TRBJ2-2 and V is TRBV9, with D perhaps TRBD1 (5 bases). V shed 3 bases and J shed 2 bases, with 8 bases lying between them. The germline V gene encodes CDR1 SGDLS and CDR2 YYNGEE. This CDR3 is built from 14 residues. Here the CDR3 reads CASSGTSNTGELFF. Written as DNA, the CDR3 is TGTGCCAGCAGCGGGACATCTAACACCGGGGAGCTGTTTTTT.

The CDR3 loop is CASSLGAGGGYTF. Here the CDR3 DNA reads TGTGCCAGCAGTTTAGGGGCAGGGGGCGGCTACACCTTC. The chain recombines TRBV27 with TRBJ1-2; TRBD1 aligns across 8 bases. CDR1 is MNHEY and CDR2 is SMNVEV in the germline V gene (reference sequence). CDR3 length: 13 amino acids. V lost 2 bases to trimming and J lost 8 bases; unmatched junction nucleotides: 4.

This clone occurred once. The chain employs TRBV7-9 and TRBJ2-3; 10 bases map to TRBD2. The CDR3 covers 15 residues. The J segment lost 5 bases and the V segment lost 2 bases, leaving 4 bases of the junction unmatched. CDR1 and CDR2 (germline): SEHNR, FQNEAQ (reference sequence). DNA for the CDR3: TGTGCCAGCAGCTTAACTAGCGGGGTCAGAGATACGCAGTATTTT. This gives the protein CASSLTSGVRDTQYF.

The sample holds one count of this clone. The gene calls are TRBV10-3 and TRBJ2-5; possible D gene TRBD2, 5 bases. Per the germline V gene, CDR1 is ENHRY and CDR2 is SYGVKD. Trimming took off 0 bases at V and 2 bases at J, with 10 bases between the two ends. The CDR3 is 15 residues long. The CDR3 spells CAISESSGGQETQYF. In DNA form, the CDR3 reads TGTGCCATCAGTGAGTCTTCCGGCGGGCAAGAGACCCAGTACTTC.

V and J are TRBV25-1 and TRBJ1-2, with a tentative D call TRBD1 (5 bases). Germline loops: CDR1 MGHDK, CDR2 SYGVNS. The CDR3 is 13 amino acids. The V gene lost 8 bases and the J gene lost 7 bases, with 17 bases spanning the gap. CDR3 DNA sequence: TGTGCCAGCTTAGATCAGGGAGATGGTGGCTACACCTTC. It encodes CASLDQGDGGYTF.

This clone has more than one count but fewer than ten. The chain couples TRBV29-1 to TRBJ2-1; D remains unclear. V was clipped by 4 bases and J by 0 bases, with 7 bases between them. The CDR3 is 13 amino acids. Looked up from germline, CDR1 is SQVTM and CDR2 is ANQGSEA. CDR3 nucleotides: TGCAGCGTTGGTCCCCTCTCCTACAATGAGCAGTTCTTC. Its protein is CSVGPLSYNEQFF.

The V call is TRBV7-2, the J call TRBJ2-3; no reliable D call. Between the trimmed V and J ends, which lost 1 base and 3 bases, there was a span of 8 bases. CDR3 length: 14 residues. The germline CDR1 and CDR2 sequences are SGHTA and FQGNSA. The CDR3 reads CASSLVLMTDTQYF. The CDR3 region has the DNA TGTGCCAGCAGCTTAGTCCTCATGACAGATACGCAGTATTTT.

This chain uses TRBV5-4 with TRBJ2-7; no clear D gene. V was shortened by 2 bases and J by 1 base, with 7 bases between the two germline ends. The CDR3 totals 13 residues. In germline, CDR1 is SGHNT, CDR2 YYREEE (reference sequence). The CDR3 sequence: CASSLDDSYEQYF. CDR3 nucleotide sequence: TGTGCCAGCAGCTTAGACGATTCCTACGAGCAGTACTTC.

This clone is a singleton in its sample. The rearrangement uses TRBV7-8 and TRBJ1-1, with D maybe TRBD1 (6 bases). This CDR3 contains 15 residues. V gave up 2 bases and J gave up 1 base, with 11 bases separating them. The germline V gene has CDR1 SGHVS and CDR2 FQNEAQ. CDR3 sequence reads: CASSLSSRGNTEAFF. The CDR3 region has the DNA TGTGCCAGCAGCTTATCGTCCAGGGGGAACACTGAAGCTTTCTTT.